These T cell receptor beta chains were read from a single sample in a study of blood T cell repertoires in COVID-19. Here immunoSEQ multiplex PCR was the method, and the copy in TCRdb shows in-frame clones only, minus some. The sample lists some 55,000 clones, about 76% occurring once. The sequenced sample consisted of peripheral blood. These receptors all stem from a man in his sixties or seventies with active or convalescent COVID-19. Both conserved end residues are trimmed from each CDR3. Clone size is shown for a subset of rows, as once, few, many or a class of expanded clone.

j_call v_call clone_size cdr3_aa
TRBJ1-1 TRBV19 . ASSMKEQGRTEAF
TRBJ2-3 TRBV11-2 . ASSQSTDTQY
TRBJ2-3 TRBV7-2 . ASSLWTSGTDTQY
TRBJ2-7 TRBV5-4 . ASSQRDTYEQY
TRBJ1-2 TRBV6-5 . ASSPDRATYGYT
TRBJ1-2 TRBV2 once ASSERENYGYT
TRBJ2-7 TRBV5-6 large ASSWDRAVYEQY
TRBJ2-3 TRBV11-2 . ASSSLKIAMTDTQY
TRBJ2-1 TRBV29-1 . SVDLITTGEQF
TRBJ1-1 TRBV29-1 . SDRGRYDTEAF
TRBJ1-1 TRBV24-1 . ATSDPLNEAF
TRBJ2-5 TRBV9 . ASSVTPSGPETQY
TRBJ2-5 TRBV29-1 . SVEGGVAVQETQY
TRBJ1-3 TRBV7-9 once ASSATTPGSGNTIY
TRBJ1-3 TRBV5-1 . ASSLGQGVNTIY
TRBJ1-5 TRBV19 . ASSLSENQPQH
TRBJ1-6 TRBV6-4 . ASSDGEPASPLH
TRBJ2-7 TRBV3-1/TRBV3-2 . ASSQDRTGGPYEQY
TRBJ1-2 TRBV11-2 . ASSLTGTGITGGYGYT
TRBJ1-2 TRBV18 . ASSPTGVDYGYT
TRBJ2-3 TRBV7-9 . ASSLVLREADTQY
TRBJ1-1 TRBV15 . ATSRDFTGVTEAF
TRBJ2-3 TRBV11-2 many ASSNLRDRGPDTQY
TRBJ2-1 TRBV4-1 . ASSQDLGQGYNEQF
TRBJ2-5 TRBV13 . ASSLTGGGGETQY
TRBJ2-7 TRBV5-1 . ASSSATGVYEQY
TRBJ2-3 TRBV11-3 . ASSLAAGVVDTQY
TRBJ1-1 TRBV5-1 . ASSSPGGRSTEAF
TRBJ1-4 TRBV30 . AWSVPSGVQGNEKLF
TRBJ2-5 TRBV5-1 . ASSPETVQETQY
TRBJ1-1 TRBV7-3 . ASSLEADTEAF
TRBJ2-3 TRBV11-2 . ASSYLTPTDTQY
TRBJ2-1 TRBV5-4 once ASSLQAGSYNEQF
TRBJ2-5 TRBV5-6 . ASSFGTAQETQY
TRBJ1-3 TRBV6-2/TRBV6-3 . ASSYGDISGNTIY
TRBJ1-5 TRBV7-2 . ASSLASGQGAPQH
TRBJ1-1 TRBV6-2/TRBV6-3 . ASSYSQGRPEAF
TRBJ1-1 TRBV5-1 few ASSSRPTDSAMNTEAF
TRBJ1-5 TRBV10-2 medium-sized ASSESGHRNQPQH
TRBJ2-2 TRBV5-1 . ASSLGRAGELF
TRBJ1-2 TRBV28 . ASSLFLAKTNYGYT
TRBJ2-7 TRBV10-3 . AISESTGGPYEQY
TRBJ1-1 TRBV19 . ASSRQGDTEAF
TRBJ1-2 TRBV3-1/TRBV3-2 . ASSPGQEYGYT
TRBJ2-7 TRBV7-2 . ASSLSSGQGHEQY
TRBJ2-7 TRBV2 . ASQPRQTLAYEQY
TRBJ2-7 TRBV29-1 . SVEGQQGAYEQY
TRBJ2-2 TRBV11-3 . ASSLVSTGELF
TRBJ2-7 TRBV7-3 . ASSPGTGGPYEQY
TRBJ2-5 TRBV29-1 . SVEEELATYQETQY
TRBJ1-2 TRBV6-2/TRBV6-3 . ASSNSPNSGRLQA
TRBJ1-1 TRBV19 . ATSNRGMNTEAF
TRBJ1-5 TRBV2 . ASSRQAYSNQPQH